This TCR beta chain was identified in a study of blood T cell repertoires in COVID-19. In the study overall: Samples representing acute and convalescent COVID-19 were sourced from the United States, Italy and Spain.

TCRdb's table, derived via immunoSEQ multiplex PCR, lists solely in-frame clones and lacks some. The data contain 350,000 to 450,000 clones, 89% of them singletons. V lost 3 bases and J 5 bases, leaving 9 bases between the germline ends. CDR3 size: 12 residues. The V gene's germline CDR1 is SQVTM and CDR2 ANQGSEA. V gene TRBV29-1 combines with J gene TRBJ2-3; D is undetermined. The sequencing input was peripheral blood. This TCR was sampled from a man in his forties with acute or convalescent COVID-19. The CDR3 sequence is CSVEALRDTQYF. Written as DNA, the CDR3 is TGCAGCGTTGAGGCCCTCAGAGATACGCAGTATTTT.